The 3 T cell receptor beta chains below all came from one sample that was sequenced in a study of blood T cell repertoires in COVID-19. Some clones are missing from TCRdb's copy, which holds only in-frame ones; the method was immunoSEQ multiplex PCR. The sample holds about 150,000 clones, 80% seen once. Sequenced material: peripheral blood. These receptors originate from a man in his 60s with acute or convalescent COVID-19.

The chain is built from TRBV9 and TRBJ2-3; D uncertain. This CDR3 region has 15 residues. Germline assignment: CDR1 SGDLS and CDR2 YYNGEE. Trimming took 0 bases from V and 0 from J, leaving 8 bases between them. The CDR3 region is CASSVAPTSTDTQYF. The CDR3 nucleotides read TGTGCCAGCAGCGTAGCCCCGACTAGCACAGATACGCAGTATTTT.

As DNA, the CDR3 is TGTGCCAGCAGCCCGGGACAGTTTGGTTATGGCTACACCTTC. Its translation: CASSPGQFGYGYTF. V is TRBV7-9 and J is TRBJ1-2, with 7 bases identical to TRBD1. Per the germline V gene, CDR1 is SEHNR and CDR2 is FQNEAQ (reference sequence). With V trimmed by 5 bases and J by 5 bases, 8 bases remained unmatched. CDR3 length: 14 residues.

The CDR3 DNA reads as TGTGCCAGCAGCGTGGAGGGGCGCGGCTACACCTTC. Encoded protein: CASSVEGRGYTF. The chain couples TRBV9 to TRBJ1-2; maybe TRBD1 (5 bases). There are 12 residues in the CDR3. V was cut by 2 bases and J by 8 bases, with 10 bases left in between. The V gene's germline CDR1 is SGDLS and CDR2 YYNGEE.